The 27 T cell receptor beta chains listed next were all sequenced from one sample in a study of blood T cell repertoires in COVID-19. The method was immunoSEQ multiplex PCR; TCRdb's version includes in-frame clones alone and lacks a portion of them. The profile shows 200,000 to 250,000 clones, around 90% of them singletons. Sequencing was performed on PBMCs or T cells enriched from blood (not recorded which). The source of these receptors is a woman aged 45-59 years who had recovered from COVID-19.

The rearrangement uses TRBV18 and TRBJ2-5; no clear D. V was pared by 0 bases and J by 3 bases, with 8 bases between. The CDR3 contains 14 residues. The germline gives CDR1 KGHSH, CDR2 LQKENI. As DNA, the CDR3 is TGTGCCAGCTCACCACCAAGTCGAGAAGAGACCCAGTACTTC. Its translation is CASSPPSREETQYF.

The genes are TRBV30 and TRBJ2-7, with D possibly being TRBD1 (6 bases). Trimming pared 3 bases from V and 4 bases from J, leaving 16 bases between. The CDR3 runs 14 residues. From germline, CDR1 is GTSNPN and CDR2 SVGIG (reference sequence). The CDR3 DNA sequence: TGTGCCTGGAGACAGGGACGGCCCCCGTACGAGCAGTACTTC. Protein: CAWRQGRPPYEQYF. Full variable domain (rest looked up from reference TRBV30 and TRBJ2-7): SQTIHQWPATLVQPVGSPLSLECTVEGTSNPNLYWYRQAAGRGLQLLFYSVGIGQISSEVPQNLSASRPQDRQFILSSKKLLLSDSGFYLCAWRQGRPPYEQYFGPGTRLTVT.

This chain joins TRBV12-3 or TRBV12-4 and TRBJ1-5, with D uncertain. Trimming shortened V by 10 bases and J by 0 bases, and 7 bases separated the two germline ends. This CDR3 is 12 amino acids long. Here the CDR3 reads CATSSSNQPQHF. CDR3 nucleotide sequence: TGTGCCACATCCAGTAGCAATCAGCCCCAGCATTTT.

V and J are TRBV25-1 and TRBJ1-4; 9 bases are shared with TRBD1. V gave up 7 bases and J gave up 7 bases; unmatched junction bases: 10. Per the germline V gene, CDR1 is MGHDK and CDR2 is SYGVNS. The CDR3 spans 15 residues. Here the CDR3 reads CASTTTGQGLEKLFF. As DNA, the CDR3 is TGTGCCAGCACTACCACGGGACAGGGACTTGAAAAACTGTTTTTT.

This clone was seen only a few times. The genes are TRBV19 and TRBJ1-5, with 10 bases fitting TRBD1. CDR1 is LNHDA, CDR2 SQIVND, per germline (reference sequence). CDR3 size: 18 residues. Trimming cost V 6 bases and J 0 bases; bases outside gene matches: 11. CDR3 protein: CASRVDGTGAYSNQPQHF. The CDR3 DNA follows: TGTGCCAGTAGAGTTGACGGGACAGGGGCTTATAGCAATCAGCCCCAGCATTTT.

The rearrangement links TRBV7-8 to TRBJ2-2; 10 nucleotides align to TRBD1. Germline V gives CDR1 SGHVS, CDR2 FQNEAQ. The V and J ends lost 2 bases and 4 bases, in that order; junction bases with no gene match: 4. CDR3 size: 16 residues. The CDR3 DNA reads TGTGCCAGCAGCTTAAGAGGGACAGGGGTCACCGGGGAGCTGTTTTTT. Its protein product is CASSLRGTGVTGELFF. The variable domain in full, with the rest retrieved from reference TRBV7-8 and TRBJ2-2, is GAGVSQSPRYKVAKRGQDVALRCDPISGHVSLFWYQQALGQGPEFLTYFQNEAQLDKSGLPSDRFFAERPEGSVSTLKIQRTQQEDSAVYLCASSLRGTGVTGELFFGEGSRLTVL.

This chain joins TRBV18 and TRBJ2-1; a weak D match, TRBD2 (5 bases). The CDR3 totals 15 residues. The germline V and J ends were trimmed by 3 bases and 4 bases, with 13 bases remaining between them. Germline V gene lookup returns CDR1 KGHSH and CDR2 LQKENI. The CDR3 coding sequence is TGTGCCAGCTCACCCCTAGCAGTCCCGTACAATGAGCAGTTCTTC. Translated, it gives CASSPLAVPYNEQFF.

The chain recombines TRBV7-9 with TRBJ1-1; D gene uncertain. Trimming shortened V by 6 bases and J by 3 bases, and 11 bases separated the two germline ends. Per the germline V gene, CDR1 is SEHNR and CDR2 is FQNEAQ (reference sequence). The CDR3 covers 13 residues. The CDR3 spells CASSFHGDTEAFF. The CDR3 coding sequence is TGTGCCAGCAGTTTCCACGGGGACACTGAAGCTTTCTTT.

This chain links TRBV15 with TRBJ1-6; D not resolved. The V gene's germline CDR1 is LNHNV and CDR2 YYDKDF (reference sequence). The CDR3 runs to 14 residues. Trimming took 1 base from V and 5 from J, leaving 6 bases between them. Here the CDR3 reads CATSRVGDNSPLHF. DNA for the CDR3: TGTGCCACCAGCAGAGTGGGAGATAATTCACCCCTCCACTTT.

The chain is built from TRBV7-2 and TRBJ2-4; D is perhaps TRBD1 (5 bases). Germline values: CDR1 SGHTA, CDR2 FQGNSA. This CDR3 comprises 15 residues. V gave up 2 bases and J gave up 8 bases, with 16 bases separating them. CDR3 DNA sequence: TGTGCCAGCAGCTTAATGGGCAGGGATAGGGACATTCAGTACTTC. Amino acids: CASSLMGRDRDIQYF.

V and J are TRBV27 and TRBJ2-7; 10 nucleotides align to TRBD2. This CDR3 region has 14 residues. Germline CDR1 is MNHEY and CDR2 is SMNVEV (reference sequence). V was clipped by 5 bases and J by 6 bases; unmatched bases: 7. Here the CDR3 reads CASSPIAGGSEQYF. For the CDR3, the DNA is TGTGCCAGCAGTCCTATAGCGGGAGGCTCCGAGCAGTACTTC.

The chain combines TRBV28 with TRBJ1-2; 7 nucleotides agree with TRBD1. The V segment lost 6 bases and the J segment 1 base; nucleotides outside the gene matches: 5. Per germline, CDR1 MDHEN and CDR2 SYDVKM. The CDR3 sequence is 14 residues long. The CDR3 spells CASRPGQHNYGYTF. CDR3 sequence (DNA): TGTGCCAGCAGGCCGGGACAGCATAACTATGGCTACACCTTC.

The V call is TRBV19, the J call TRBJ2-7; a possible D gene is TRBD1 (5 bases). Trimming took 7 bases from V and 6 from J, leaving 19 bases between them. Per germline, CDR1 LNHDA and CDR2 SQIVND (reference sequence). This CDR3 is built from 14 residues. DNA of the CDR3: TGTGCCAGTACCCCTTCTTTAAACCAGGGCGAGCAGTACTTC. The encoded protein is CASTPSLNQGEQYF.

The chain is built from TRBV7-2 and TRBJ2-7; 10 bases match TRBD2. V lost 4 bases and J lost 1; bases outside the gene matches: 13. The CDR3 sequence is 18 residues long. Germline lookup yields CDR1 SGHTA and CDR2 FQGNSA. CDR3 sequence reads: CASSWRPGGLASSYEQYF. CDR3 nucleotides: TGTGCCAGCAGCTGGCGACCTGGGGGACTAGCGTCTTCCTACGAGCAGTACTTC.

This chain uses TRBV30 with TRBJ1-5; D unclear. Germline assignment: CDR1 GTSNPN and CDR2 SVGIG (reference sequence). The CDR3 runs to 13 residues. V dropped 0 bases and J dropped 5 bases, with 8 bases sitting between them. CDR3 sequence: CAWSVEKYQPQHF. CDR3 sequence (DNA): TGTGCCTGGAGTGTTGAGAAGTATCAGCCCCAGCATTTT. Variable domain in full (rest from reference TRBV30 and TRBJ1-5): SQTIHQWPATLVQPVGSPLSLECTVEGTSNPNLYWYRQAAGRGLQLLFYSVGIGQISSEVPQNLSASRPQDRQFILSSKKLLLSDSGFYLCAWSVEKYQPQHFGDGTRLSIL.

The gene calls are TRBV7-3 and TRBJ2-7, with TRBD1 identical over 7 bases. CDR1 SGHTA and CDR2 FQGTGA come from the germline V gene. This CDR3 contains 15 residues. V dropped 2 bases and J dropped 3; count of bases not matched to a gene: 7. CDR3 region: CASSLLGRGNYEQYF. In nucleotides, the CDR3 is TGTGCCAGCAGCTTACTAGGCAGGGGGAACTACGAGCAGTACTTC.

This chain links TRBV28 with TRBJ2-2; D unresolved. CDR3 length equals 12 residues. Germline CDR1 and CDR2: MDHEN and SYDVKM. The V end was cut by 5 bases, the J end by 4 bases, with 5 bases between. CDR3 amino acids: CASSLITGELFF. The CDR3, as DNA: TGTGCCAGCAGTCTAATCACCGGGGAGCTGTTTTTT.

This clone was detected a few times. This chain links TRBV9 with TRBJ2-5, with D tentatively TRBD1 (5 bases). The CDR3 consists of 14 residues. V was clipped by 4 bases and J by 5 bases, with 15 bases between them. Germline assignment: CDR1 SGDLS and CDR2 YYNGEE. This CDR3 is CASSPRTRRETQYF. DNA for the CDR3: TGTGCCAGCAGCCCCCGGACAAGACGGGAGACCCAGTACTTC.

This chain connects TRBV30 to TRBJ2-3, with TRBD2 matching over 9 bases. The CDR3 has 15 residues. Trimming cost V 4 bases and J 0 bases; bases outside gene matches: 5. Looked up from germline, CDR1 is GTSNPN and CDR2 is SVGIG (reference sequence). CDR3 protein: CAWKLAGSSTDTQYF. In DNA form, the CDR3 reads TGTGCCTGGAAACTAGCGGGCTCTAGCACAGATACGCAGTATTTT.

The J gene is TRBJ1-6, the V gene TRBV28; 8 bases agree with TRBD1. The CDR3 has 14 residues. V lost 3 bases and J lost 9; bases outside the gene matches: 4. Germline V gives CDR1 MDHEN, CDR2 SYDVKM. The chain's CDR3 is CASSFQGAPSPLHF. The CDR3 DNA reads as TGTGCCAGCAGTTTTCAGGGGGCGCCTTCACCCCTCCACTTT.

The J gene is TRBJ2-7, the V gene TRBV18, with 8 bases lining up with TRBD2. The CDR3 sequence is 13 residues long. The junction had 8 bases not matched to a gene; V was cut back by 6 bases and J by 7 bases. Germline-derived CDR1 and CDR2 are KGHSH and LQKENI. The CDR3: CASSPGLGHEQYF. CDR3 sequence (DNA): TGTGCCAGCTCGCCGGGACTAGGTCATGAGCAGTACTTC.

The chain employs TRBV7-8 and TRBJ2-5; maybe TRBD1 (6 bases). The length of the CDR3 is 14 residues. Germline lookup yields CDR1 SGHVS and CDR2 FQNEAQ. Trimming stripped 10 bases from V and 2 bases from J, with 17 bases between. Here the CDR3 DNA reads TGTGCCATCCTACAGGACAGCACTCAAGAGACCCAGTACTTC. This translates into CAILQDSTQETQYF.

This clone came up once. The chain uses TRBV4-2 and TRBJ2-2; TRBD1 aligns across 7 bases. Trimming cost V 4 bases and J 1 base; bases outside gene matches: 9. Germline lookup yields CDR1 LGHNA and CDR2 YNFKEQ. There are 17 residues in the CDR3. The CDR3 nucleotides are TGTGCCAGCAGCCTCCGTGTTGGACAGGAGAACACCGGGGAGCTGTTTTTT. As protein: CASSLRVGQENTGELFF.

The rearrangement joins TRBV7-2 to TRBJ1-2, with 8 bases aligning to TRBD1. CDR3 length equals 13 residues. V was pared by 5 bases and J by 8 bases, with 7 bases of the junction left unmatched. Germline V gives CDR1 SGHTA, CDR2 FQGNSA. The CDR3 sequence is CASSPDRAGGYTF. CDR3 nucleotides: TGTGCCAGCAGCCCGGACAGGGCTGGAGGCTACACCTTC. The entire variable domain, with the rest obtained from reference TRBV7-2 and TRBJ1-2, is as follows: GAGVSQSPSNKVTEKGKDVELRCDPISGHTALYWYRQSLGQGLEFLIYFQGNSAPDKSGLPSDRFSAERTGGSVSTLTIQRTQQEDSAVYLCASSPDRAGGYTFGSGTRLTVV.

V is TRBV2 and J is TRBJ1-6; D is uncertain. Deletions cut 7 bases from V and 8 bases from J, with 15 bases between. Germline-derived CDR1 and CDR2 are SNHLY and FYNNEI. There are 14 residues in the CDR3. CDR3 coding DNA: TGTGCCAGCAATGCCGAAGCCCTTCATTCACCCCTCCACTTT. Protein: CASNAEALHSPLHF.

This chain connects TRBV10-1 to TRBJ2-5, with D hard to call. This CDR3 has 13 residues. Germline-derived CDR1 and CDR2 are WNHNN and SYGVQD (reference sequence). V shed 0 bases and J shed 7 bases, with 9 bases lying between them. The CDR3 region has the DNA TGCGCCAGCAGTGAGTCTACGCTCGGGACCCAGTACTTC. Protein sequence: CASSESTLGTQYF.

The chain employs TRBV19 and TRBJ2-1; 8 positions agree with TRBD2. The CDR3 loop spans 13 amino acids. Germline V CDR1 and CDR2: LNHDA, SQIVND (reference sequence). The V segment lost 3 bases and the J segment 7 bases; nucleotides outside the gene matches: 2. The CDR3 DNA is TGTGCCAGTAGTATCGGGACTAGAAATGAGCAGTTCTTC. This gives the protein CASSIGTRNEQFF.